This T cell receptor (beta chain) was identified in a study of CD8+ T cells in alopecia areata (dated by TCRdb to 2017 to 2018). With regard to the full study: Treated patients were enrolled in an open-label pilot trial of oral tofacitinib at 5 to 10 mg twice daily for moderate-to-severe alopecia areata. Patients stayed on tofacitinib for 6 to 18 months and then had 6 months of follow-up off drug so that delayed response and recurrence could be assessed. Disease severity in treated patients was measured with the SALT score, which quantifies the percentage of affected scalp surface area. High-throughput TCRbeta sequencing was used to examine T cell clonal expansion in alopecia areata in both the C3H/HeJ mouse model and human patients. On the human side, TCRbeta sequencing was run on scalp tissue and on sorted CD4+ and CD8+ peripheral blood T cells from healthy controls and from alopecia areata patients with either patchy or totalis/universalis disease. Patients on tofacitinib were biopsied at baseline and after 4 and 24 weeks of treatment, and several of the patients also had a later scalp biopsy. Scalp clonality was compared among normal scalp (n=4), patchy alopecia areata scalp (n=8), and alopecia totalis/universalis scalp (n=8). RNA was obtained with the PAXgene miRNA kit for fixed scalp, the miRNeasy kit for PBMCs, and the RNeasy kit for mouse skin. Amplification of TCRbeta CDR3 regions was done by immunoSEQ multiplex PCR using 35 Vbeta forward primers and 13 Jbeta reverse primers. On the study overall, not on this receptor specifically: Because the treated cohort was small and had only one nonresponder, larger studies are needed to examine links between baseline CD8+ expansion and response. Tofacitinib significantly lowered scalp clonality and the number of expanded CD8+ clones among the top 100 scalp clones. Compared with normal scalp, lesional scalp, particularly in alopecia totalis/universalis, had higher clonality and more expanded CD8+ clones, which suggests antigenic drive. Resident alphabeta T cells in normal human skin are also sequenced, complicating scalp TCR repertoire analysis, unlike mouse skin dominated by gammadelta T cells. TCR sequences shared between patients were less clear than in mice, possibly partly because of HLA diversity in the patient population. Many expanded lesional clones persisted in scalp and blood during tofacitinib treatment, which may partly explain relapse after stopping treatment.

Including the terminal cysteine and phenylalanine, the CDR3 comprises 12 residues. Here the CDR3 DNA is all that survives: 36 bases in frame from base 1. From V the trimming removes 4 bases and from J it removes 5 bases, while the gene matches leave 2 bases of the junction unaccounted for. The germline V gene specifies SQVTM as CDR1 and ANQGSEA as CDR2. This clone was found a few times. There is no known antigen for this receptor. No qualities accompany the bases; no much larger clone lies one base away. According to the study, the label for this sample's time point signals: about 25 weeks on oral tofacitinib. This specimen's treatment or condition label, interpreted: oral pan-JAK inhibitor, 5-10 mg twice daily. Peripheral blood and lesional scalp punch biopsies were obtained from patients with alopecia areata. After PBMCs were isolated by density centrifugation and stained for CD3, CD4 and CD8, a FACSAria was used to sort CD4+ and CD8+ T cells.

Receptor amplification or capture employed the immunoSEQ multiplex PCR assay. For TCR sequencing, RNA was extracted from every sample and reverse transcribed into cDNA to serve as template. First-strand cDNA was synthesized with SuperScript III using a 2:1 mix of oligo-dT and random hexamers. A synthetic immune receptor repertoire was used to gauge amplification bias, and whatever bias remained was removed computationally. As for the original processing: Raw reads were preprocessed for error removal, and CDR3 was defined according to IMGT conventions as running from the conserved cysteine to phenylalanine. To get clonality, Shannon entropy was normalized by log2 of the number of productive unique TCRs and the result was subtracted from 1. CD4 or CD8 identity of scalp clones was inferred by cross-referencing scalp TCRbeta sequences with sorted blood CD4 and CD8 repertoires. TCRdb mirrors the immuneACCESS table, restricted to in-frame sequences. Some clones are absent from its copies; in checked studies, under half trace to an unresolved V gene, and the reason for the others is unknown. Clone size and V and J calls were adopted from that table, with D and trimming inferred from the DNA. For this sample the table gives around 270,000 clones, of which 58% were detected only once. Around 1.8% of the sample comes from the top ten.

The chain is encoded by TRBV29-1 joined to TRBJ2-1, and 7 junctional nucleotides match TRBD1. The sequence derives from a human donor with alopecia areata. The sample here was CD4+ T cells sorted from blood, taken at week 24, from a patient treated with tofacitinib. In nucleotides, the sequence is TGCAGCGTTGCAGGGGGTAACAATGAGCAGTTCTTC. It encodes CSVAGGNNEQFF.